This T cell receptor (beta chain) derives from a study of blood T cell repertoires in COVID-19. This clone has more than one count but fewer than ten. Germline-derived CDR1 and CDR2 are DFQATT and SNEGSKA (reference sequence). V lost 3 bases and J lost 1, with 15 bases in between. The CDR3 has 16 amino acids. The table came from immunoSEQ multiplex PCR; TCRdb's copy has only in-frame clones and leaves some out. This sample yields fewer than 250,000 clones, of which 75% to 85% are seen a single time; 7% to 8.5% belongs to the top ten. The sequenced sample consisted of PBMCs or T cells enriched from blood (not recorded which). The receptor was isolated from a middle-aged woman with acute COVID-19. This rearrangement joins TRBV20-1 to TRBJ2-2, with D perhaps matching TRBD1 (5 bases). CDR3 in amino acids: CSASPGRPRNTGELFF. CDR3 sequence (DNA): TGCAGTGCTAGTCCAGGGCGCCCTCGGAACACCGGGGAGCTGTTTTTT.